The 13 T cell receptor beta chains below come from one sample, sequenced in a study of blood T cell repertoires in COVID-19. The table came from immunoSEQ multiplex PCR; TCRdb's copy has only in-frame clones and leaves some out. The sample records 240,000 or so clones, 70% to 90% being singletons. Sequencing was performed on peripheral blood. All receptors come from a woman aged 70-85 years with active or convalescent COVID-19.

The chain recombines TRBV11-2 with TRBJ2-3, with a weak D call TRBD1 (6 bases). V lost 2 bases and J 6 bases, leaving 18 bases between the germline ends. Per the germline V gene, CDR1 is SGHAT and CDR2 is FQNNGV. CDR3 size: 16 residues. The CDR3 coding sequence is TGTGCCAGCAGCTTATGGTCGGCAGGGGTATTGGATACGCAGTATTTT. This translates into CASSLWSAGVLDTQYF.

The V and J genes are TRBV19 and TRBJ2-2; 7 positions agree with TRBD2. The V and J ends lost 6 bases and 5 bases, in that order; junction bases with no gene match: 9. Germline loops: CDR1 LNHDA, CDR2 SQIVND (reference sequence). There are 15 residues in the CDR3. CDR3 sequence (DNA): TGTGCCAGTAGGGACGGGGGGTCGAGGACCGGGGAGCTGTTTTTT. Protein: CASRDGGSRTGELFF.

The V gene is TRBV9, the J gene TRBJ2-1; 7 bases map to TRBD1. The trim removed 0 bases at V and 2 bases at J, leaving 5 bases unmatched. This CDR3 has 16 residues. Germline CDR1 SGDLS, CDR2 YYNGEE. CDR3 in amino acids: CASSVEGARPYNEQFF. The CDR3 coding sequence is TGTGCCAGCAGCGTAGAGGGGGCCCGCCCCTACAATGAGCAGTTCTTC. Looking up the rest from reference TRBV9 and TRBJ2-1 gives the full variable domain: DSGVTQTPKHLITATGQRVTLRCSPRSGDLSVYWYQQSLDQGLQFLIQYYNGEERAKGNILERFSAQQFPDLHSELNLSSLELGDSALYFCASSVEGARPYNEQFFGPGTRLTVL.

This rearrangement joins TRBV11-2 to TRBJ2-7; the match to TRBD2 covers 10 bases. With 5 bases clipped from V and 7 bases from J, the junction kept 8 bases outside the gene matches. Germline V CDR1 and CDR2: SGHAT, FQNNGV. This CDR3 is 14 amino acids long. CDR3 in DNA: TGTGCCAGCAGCCCCACTAGCGGGGCCCGGGAGCAGTACTTC. It specifies CASSPTSGAREQYF.

The chain joins TRBV10-3 to TRBJ2-1; 9 bases line up with TRBD2. The junction had 7 bases not matched to a gene; V was cut back by 2 bases and J by 2 bases. The CDR3 loop spans 17 amino acids. Germline V CDR1 and CDR2: ENHRY, SYGVKD. CDR3 DNA sequence: TGTGCCATCAGTGAGCAGACTAGCGGCAAGGCCTACAATGAGCAGTTCTTC. It is translated as CAISEQTSGKAYNEQFF.

V is TRBV6-6 and J is TRBJ1-5; unclear D gene. Deletions cut 6 bases from V and 0 bases from J, with 12 bases between. The V gene's germline CDR1 is MNHNY and CDR2 SVGAGI (reference sequence). This CDR3 is 15 amino acids long. The CDR3 reads CASSRYSNSNQPQHF. The CDR3 nucleotides read TGTGCCAGCAGCCGATACAGCAATAGCAATCAGCCCCAGCATTTT.

The chain is built from TRBV19 and TRBJ2-1, with TRBD1 as a possible D gene (6 bases). Trimming left V 3 bases short and J 15 bases short, with 15 bases between. The CDR3 has 12 amino acids. Germline V gene data show CDR1 as LNHDA and CDR2 as SQIVND (reference sequence). The DNA of the CDR3 is TGTGCCAGTAGTATTTTGGGGGCTAGGGCGTTCTTC. As protein: CASSILGARAFF.

This rearrangement joins TRBV5-1 to TRBJ2-5, with D perhaps TRBD1 (5 bases). Germline lookup yields CDR1 SGHRS and CDR2 YFSETQ. The CDR3 is made up of 14 amino acids. Trimming removed 3 bases from V and 1 base from J, with 10 bases in between. The CDR3 DNA sequence: TGCGCCAGCAGCTCAACAGGAACCCAAGAGACCCAGTACTTC. Its translation is CASSSTGTQETQYF.

The rearrangement joins TRBV7-2 to TRBJ1-3; D ambiguous. Germline CDR1 SGHTA, CDR2 FQGNSA. V lost 4 bases to trimming and J lost 0 bases, with 10 bases between them. The CDR3 runs 15 residues. The CDR3 spells CASSSVGSSGNTIYF. CDR3 nucleotide sequence: TGTGCCAGCAGCTCAGTGGGCAGCTCTGGAAACACCATATATTTT.

This chain connects TRBV5-1 to TRBJ2-2; weak D call: TRBD1 (6 bases). This CDR3 is 15 amino acids long. The V and J ends lost 2 bases and 0 bases respectively, with 8 bases between them. Germline V lookup: CDR1 SGHRS, CDR2 YFSETQ. The CDR3 sequence: CASSLGTTNTGELFF. The CDR3 DNA sequence: TGCGCCAGCAGCTTAGGGACAACGAACACCGGGGAGCTGTTTTTT.

The chain couples TRBV19 to TRBJ2-1; no clear D gene. The V end was cut by 0 bases, the J end by 0 bases, with 9 bases between. This CDR3 region has 16 residues. The V gene's germline CDR1 is LNHDA and CDR2 SQIVND (reference sequence). Here the CDR3 DNA reads TGTGCCAGTAGTATAGAGGGCCGCAGCTCCTACAATGAGCAGTTCTTC. It translates to CASSIEGRSSYNEQFF.

The rearrangement links TRBV5-1 to TRBJ1-2; 9 bases align to TRBD1. From germline, CDR1 is SGHRS and CDR2 YFSETQ. The CDR3 spans 14 residues. The J segment lost 4 bases and the V segment lost 4 bases, leaving 5 bases of the junction unmatched. The CDR3 spells CASSLTGQGYGYTF. In DNA form, the CDR3 reads TGCGCCAGCAGCCTAACGGGACAGGGCTATGGCTACACCTTC.

This chain joins TRBV7-9 and TRBJ1-1, with 10 bases lining up with TRBD1. From germline, CDR1 is SEHNR and CDR2 FQNEAQ (reference sequence). Trimming took 2 bases from V and 7 from J; bases not matched to a gene: 1. The CDR3 extends over 13 amino acids. For the CDR3, the DNA is TGTGCCAGCAGCTTAAGGGACAGGGGTGAAGCTTTCTTT. This codes for CASSLRDRGEAFF. The full variable domain, rest sourced from reference TRBV7-9 and TRBJ1-1, is DTGVSQNPRHKITKRGQNVTFRCDPISEHNRLYWYRQTLGQGPEFLTYFQNEAQLEKSRLLSDRFSAERPKGSFSTLEIQRTEQGDSAMYLCASSLRDRGEAFFGQGTRLTVV.